The 11 T cell receptor beta chains in this list originate from one sample, sequenced in a study of T cell repertoires in cytomegalovirus infection. MiXCR, applied by TCRdb to the reads, yields one record per CDR3 protein. The data contain under 200,000 distinct CDR3 sequences, 15% to 20% of them singletons. The sample comprised CD8+ T cells from PBMCs. The receptors come from a human donor in good health (CMV status not recorded). Some clones in this sample may be carry-over from other donors' samples.

This sequence joins TRBV19 and TRBJ1-1, with a weak D call TRBD1 (5 bases). CDR1 LNHDA and CDR2 SQIVND come from the germline V gene (reference sequence). This CDR3 is built from 12 residues. Deletions cut 9 bases from V and 1 base from J, with 9 bases between. In nucleotides, the CDR3 is TGTGCCAGCCAGCAGGGGAACACTGAAGCTTTCTTT. It encodes CASQQGNTEAFF.

This clonotype was seen only once. V usage is TRBV6-6 and J usage is TRBJ1-5; tentative D call: TRBD1 (5 bases). The V and J ends lost 10 bases and 1 base respectively, with 17 bases between them. This CDR3 contains 15 residues. Germline V CDR1 and CDR2: MNHNY, SVGAGI (reference sequence). Here the CDR3 DNA reads TGTGCCACTATCGGGGGGTCGGGGAGCAATCAGCCCCAGCATTTT. Translated: CATIGGSGSNQPQHF.

The rearrangement uses TRBV25-1 and TRBJ1-6, with TRBD1 as a possible D gene (5 bases). The V and J ends lost 2 bases and 7 bases respectively, with 12 bases between them. The germline gives CDR1 MGHDK, CDR2 SYGVNS. This CDR3 comprises 15 residues. The CDR3 loop is CASSERRGENSPLHF. The DNA of the CDR3 is TGTGCCAGCAGTGAAAGGAGGGGAGAGAATTCACCCCTCCACTTT.

The J gene is TRBJ2-1, the V gene TRBV29-1; maybe TRBD1 (6 bases). This CDR3 has 16 amino acids. The V gene lost 1 base and the J gene lost 1 base, with 14 bases spanning the gap. The V gene's germline CDR1 is SQVTM and CDR2 ANQGSEA. CDR3: CSVEGQESLSYNEQFF. CDR3 in DNA: TGCAGCGTTGAAGGACAGGAGTCTCTTTCCTACAATGAGCAGTTCTTC.

The rearrangement links TRBV11-3 to TRBJ1-5; D is uncertain. The CDR3 spans 12 residues. Per the germline V gene, CDR1 is SGHNT and CDR2 is YENEEA. V was shortened by 7 bases and J by 2 bases, with 6 bases between the two germline ends. The CDR3 loop reads CASNGGNQPQHF. Written as DNA, the CDR3 is TGTGCCAGCAACGGGGGCAATCAGCCCCAGCATTTT.

The table lists this clonotype with many counts. The chain has TRBV7-2 and TRBJ2-7, with 13 bases aligning to TRBD2. The CDR3 consists of 15 residues. V lost 1 base and J lost 6; bases outside the gene matches: 3. Germline V CDR1 and CDR2: SGHTA, FQGNSA. The CDR3 sequence: CASSLVTSGRAEQYF. The CDR3 DNA reads TGTGCCAGCAGCTTAGTCACTAGCGGGAGGGCCGAGCAGTACTTC. Full variable domain (rest looked up from reference TRBV7-2 and TRBJ2-7): GAGVSQSPSNKVTEKGKDVELRCDPISGHTALYWYRQSLGQGLEFLIYFQGNSAPDKSGLPSDRFSAERTGGSVSTLTIQRTQQEDSAVYLCASSLVTSGRAEQYFGPGTRLTVT.

The V and J genes are TRBV7-6 and TRBJ2-2, with 9 positions matching TRBD2. The CDR3 covers 14 residues. V gave up 4 bases and J gave up 7 bases; unmatched junction bases: 4. The germline gives CDR1 SGHVS, CDR2 FNYEAQ. CDR3 nucleotides: TGTGCCAGCAGCTCGGGACTAGCCGGCGGGGAGCTGTTTTTT. Translation gives CASSSGLAGGELFF. The full variable domain, completed using reference TRBV7-6 and TRBJ2-2, is GAGVSQSPRYKVTKRGQDVALRCDPISGHVSLYWYRQALGQGPEFLTYFNYEAQQDKSGLPNDRFSAERPEGSISTLTIQRTEQRDSAMYRCASSSGLAGGELFFGEGSRLTVL.

The chain is built from TRBV7-8 and TRBJ2-4; TRBD2 agrees at 10 bases. There are 17 residues in the CDR3. V lost 4 bases to trimming and J lost 0 bases; unmatched junction nucleotides: 6. Germline loops: CDR1 SGHVS, CDR2 FQNEAQ. The CDR3: CASSSTSGPLAKNIQYF. As DNA, the CDR3 is TGTGCCAGCAGCTCGACTAGCGGGCCCTTAGCCAAAAACATTCAGTACTTC.

V usage is TRBV19 and J usage is TRBJ2-1; D is undetermined. The CDR3 spans 14 residues. V was cut by 6 bases and J by 4 bases, with 13 bases left in between. Germline CDR1 LNHDA, CDR2 SQIVND (reference sequence). CDR3 amino acids: CASSQVGSYNEQFF. The CDR3 DNA follows: TGTGCCAGTAGCCAAGTGGGGTCGTACAATGAGCAGTTCTTC.

This clonotype has ten or more counts. CDR3: CASSTWTDPKQPQHF. The CDR3 nucleotides are TGTGCCAGCAGCACCTGGACAGACCCTAAACAGCCCCAGCATTTT. The chain employs TRBV7-2 and TRBJ1-5; tentative D call: TRBD1 (6 bases). The germline gives CDR1 SGHTA, CDR2 FQGNSA. Trimming stripped 5 bases from V and 7 bases from J, with 18 bases between. The CDR3 runs 15 residues.

This clonotype has at least ten counts. The CDR3 DNA sequence: TGTGCCAGCAGCTCAGAACCGACAGGGTCGGTTCAGCCCCAGCATTTT. The encoded protein is CASSSEPTGSVQPQHF. The chain recombines TRBV7-2 with TRBJ1-5, with 7 bases that match TRBD1. Germline V lookup: CDR1 SGHTA, CDR2 FQGNSA. Trimming at V came to 4 bases and at J to 6 bases, leaving 12 bases not matched to a gene. This CDR3 has 16 amino acids. Together with reference TRBV7-2 and TRBJ1-5, the CDR3 gives the full variable domain: GAGVSQSPSNKVTEKGKDVELRCDPISGHTALYWYRQSLGQGLEFLIYFQGNSAPDKSGLPSDRFSAERTGGSVSTLTIQRTQQEDSAVYLCASSSEPTGSVQPQHFGDGTRLSIL.